Shown below are 14 T cell receptor beta chains from a single sample sequenced in a study of cytomegalovirus exposure and HLA in healthy donors. The PCR employed 60 Vbeta primers together with 13 Jbeta primers. The data were produced by immunoSEQ multiplex PCR, yet TCRdb's version contains in-frame clones alone and is incomplete. The sample has roughly 120,000 clones; around 85% are singletons. Sequenced input: PBMCs. The receptors stem from a man aged 35 to 55 in good health and CMV-seronegative.

This chain connects TRBV6-1 to TRBJ1-5; no reliable D call. Germline CDR1 is MNHNS and CDR2 is SASEGT. V shed 3 bases and J shed 9 bases, with 18 bases lying between them. This CDR3 has 15 amino acids. This chain's CDR3 is CASSDRRREFVPQHF. The DNA for the CDR3 is TGTGCCAGCAGTGACCGGCGACGGGAGTTTGTGCCCCAGCATTTT.

J is TRBJ2-7 and V is TRBV10-3; 7 nucleotides agree with TRBD1. Germline V gene data show CDR1 as ENHRY and CDR2 as SYGVKD. CDR3 length: 14 amino acids. After removal of 6 bases from V and 2 bases from J, the junction contained 7 bases not matched to a gene. This chain's CDR3 is CAISNRQGPYEQYF. The CDR3 nucleotides read TGTGCCATCAGCAACAGACAGGGACCCTACGAGCAGTACTTC.

The rearrangement uses TRBV7-9 and TRBJ2-7, with 12 bases fitting TRBD2. The CDR3 is 14 residues long. Germline V CDR1 and CDR2: SEHNR, FQNEAQ (reference sequence). After removal of 6 bases from V and 5 bases from J, the junction contained 5 bases not matched to a gene. CDR3 residues: CASRPLAGGNEQYF. The CDR3 DNA reads TGTGCCAGCAGACCTCTAGCGGGGGGGAACGAGCAGTACTTC.

The V gene is TRBV6-5, the J gene TRBJ1-5; TRBD1 is a possible D gene (5 bases). The CDR3 covers 12 residues. Trimming shortened V by 6 bases and J by 4 bases, and 7 bases separated the two germline ends. CDR1 MNHEY and CDR2 SVGAGI come from the germline V gene. The CDR3 bases are TGTGCCAGCAGGAAGGGGAATCAGCCCCAGCATTTT. It is translated as CASRKGNQPQHF.

The chain links TRBV6-5 to TRBJ2-7, with no clear D. The germline CDR1 and CDR2 sequences are MNHEY and SVGAGI. V was trimmed by 0 bases and J by 6 bases, leaving 12 bases between them. This CDR3 has 14 amino acids. The CDR3 region has the DNA TGTGCCAGCAGTTACTCGACTCAGTCCGGCGAGCAGTACTTC. Its protein is CASSYSTQSGEQYF.

The rearrangement links TRBV7-3 to TRBJ2-2; TRBD1 aligns across 8 bases. The length of the CDR3 is 15 residues. CDR1 and CDR2 from the germline V gene are SGHTA and FQGTGA. V gave up 4 bases and J gave up 1 base; unmatched junction bases: 2. CDR3 residues: CASSSGTGNTGELFF. DNA for the CDR3: TGTGCCAGCAGCTCCGGGACAGGGAACACCGGGGAGCTGTTTTTT.

This sequence joins TRBV11-2 and TRBJ1-2, with TRBD1 matching over 8 bases. The ends lost 5 bases at V and 6 bases at J; junction bases unmatched: 8. CDR3 size: 14 residues. CDR1 is SGHAT, CDR2 FQNNGV, per germline. This CDR3 is CASSRPPGQDGYTF. In DNA form, the CDR3 reads TGTGCCAGCAGCCGGCCTCCGGGACAGGATGGCTACACCTTC.

This clone was recorded only once. The chain links TRBV6-4 to TRBJ1-5; maybe TRBD1 (5 bases). The V end lost 3 bases, the J end lost 5 bases, and 8 bases lay between the germline ends. Germline-derived CDR1 and CDR2 are MRHNA and SNTAGT. This CDR3 contains 13 residues. Here the CDR3 DNA reads TGTGCCAGCAGTGAACAGGTGGATCAGCCCCAGCATTTT. The encoded protein is CASSEQVDQPQHF.

This clone was counted a few times. The chain uses TRBV14 and TRBJ2-1, with 13 bases fitting TRBD2. The CDR3 sequence is 16 residues long. After removal of 2 bases from V and 4 bases from J, the junction contained 2 bases not matched to a gene. CDR1 SGHDN and CDR2 FVKESK come from the germline V gene. The chain's CDR3 is CASSQQTSGGYNEQFF. The DNA of the CDR3 is TGTGCCAGCAGCCAACAGACTAGCGGGGGGTACAATGAGCAGTTCTTC.

The chain combines TRBV15 with TRBJ2-7; tentatively, D is TRBD1 (5 bases). The CDR3 is 15 amino acids. Germline assignment: CDR1 LNHNV and CDR2 YYDKDF (reference sequence). The V end was cut by 0 bases, the J end by 0 bases, with 9 bases between. The CDR3 protein is CATSRERQSSYEQYF. CDR3 bases: TGTGCCACCAGCAGAGAAAGACAGAGCTCCTACGAGCAGTACTTC.

This rearrangement joins TRBV28 to TRBJ1-5; D uncertain. V was trimmed by 5 bases and J by 6 bases, leaving 11 bases between them. The CDR3 extends over 13 amino acids. In germline, CDR1 is MDHEN, CDR2 SYDVKM. The CDR3 spells CASSADLIQPQHF. CDR3 DNA: TGTGCCAGCAGTGCTGACTTAATTCAGCCCCAGCATTTT.

The gene calls are TRBV9 and TRBJ2-5, with 8 bases aligning to TRBD2. CDR3 length equals 13 residues. CDR1 and CDR2 from the germline V gene are SGDLS and YYNGEE. Trimming cost V 3 bases and J 3 bases; bases outside gene matches: 1. CDR3 sequence (DNA): TGTGCCAGCAGCGCGGGACTAGAAGAGACCCAGTACTTC. It translates to CASSAGLEETQYF.

V is TRBV5-6 and J is TRBJ2-7; D perhaps matches TRBD1 (6 bases). Germline CDR1 is SGHDT and CDR2 is YYEEEE. This CDR3 contains 13 residues. V shed 5 bases and J shed 6 bases, with 15 bases lying between them. This CDR3 is CASRNRDPAEQYF. In nucleotides, the CDR3 is TGTGCCAGCAGAAACAGGGATCCGGCCGAGCAGTACTTC.

The rearrangement joins TRBV6-1 to TRBJ2-7, with 7 nucleotides matching TRBD1. The CDR3 is made up of 15 amino acids. Germline CDR1 is MNHNS and CDR2 is SASEGT. V lost 3 bases, J lost 2 bases, and 7 bases stayed unmatched. The CDR3 is CASSESQGVTYEQYF. The CDR3, as DNA: TGTGCCAGCAGTGAGAGTCAGGGGGTGACCTACGAGCAGTACTTC.